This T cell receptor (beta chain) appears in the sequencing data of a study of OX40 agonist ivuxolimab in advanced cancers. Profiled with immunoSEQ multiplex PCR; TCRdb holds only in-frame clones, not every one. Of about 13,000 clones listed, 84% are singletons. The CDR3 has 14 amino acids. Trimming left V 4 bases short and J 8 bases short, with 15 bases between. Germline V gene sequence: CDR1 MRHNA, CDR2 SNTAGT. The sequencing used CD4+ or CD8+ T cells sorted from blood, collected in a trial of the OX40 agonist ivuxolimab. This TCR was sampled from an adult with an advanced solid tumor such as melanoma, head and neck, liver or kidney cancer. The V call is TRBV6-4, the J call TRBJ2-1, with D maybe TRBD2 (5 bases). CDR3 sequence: CASSGSEGSDEQFF. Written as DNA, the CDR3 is TGTGCCAGCAGTGGCTCCGAGGGTAGCGATGAGCAGTTCTTC.